This is a list of T cell receptor beta chains from one sample in a study of blood T cells in healthy people across ages. TCRdb analysed the 5' RACE reads with MiXCR anew, one entry per CDR3 protein. The sample includes some 790,000 distinct CDR3 sequences, around 30% of them seen just once. The source material was blood. The receptors were sampled from a woman older than 75 in good health. CDR3s include the opening cysteine and the closing phenylalanine or tryptophan. Each record gives: V gene, CDR3 protein.

TRBV6-6 | CASSGPQETQYF
TRBV18 | CASSGDSYSYNEQFF
TRBV6-6 | CASSYGGTPYEQYF
TRBV19 | CASSMGGRGDTDTQYF
TRBV15 | CATSEYLPVNYGYTF
TRBV28 | CASMDSRTGNTIYF
TRBV7-8 | CASSPRAGANYGYTF
TRBV6-5 | CASTRKGTSYGYTF
TRBV20-1 | CSARPPGSYNSPLHF
TRBV18 | CASSPRTGAQETQYF
TRBV7-9 | CASSPRTAYEQYF
TRBV10-3 | CAIRRGVTTLSTDTQYF
TRBV4-2 | CASSQDSSFGSEQFF
TRBV7-9 | CASSPGLAVESSYNEQFF
TRBV12-3/TRBV12-4 | CASSQSDRDADVQYF
TRBV6-2/TRBV6-3 | CASSPITRQSSGANVLTF
TRBV7-2 | CASSLGGGILSEQYF
TRBV5-1 | CASRPNFAGGYNEQFF
TRBV20-1 | CSAPAPGGGSQTKETQYF
TRBV10-3 | CAISEGGRQAFTDTQYF
TRBV7-9 | CASITAAAGYNEQFF
TRBV20-1 | CSARVGGEGGYGYTF
TRBV5-1 | CASSSTSGAGELFF
TRBV20-1 | CSATGNPNYGYTF
TRBV12-3/TRBV12-4 | CASSDGQSVGEKLFF
TRBV7-2 | CASSLRGGANTEAFF
TRBV7-6 | CASSLISGSGANVLTF
TRBV5-1 | CASSSELSDTQYF
TRBV12-3/TRBV12-4 | CASSKGQVNQPQHF
TRBV5-1 | CASSPGSGGADTQYF
TRBV20-1 | CSARWTSGGILQETQYF
TRBV7-2 | CASSLGGRGQGSGYTF
TRBV27 | CASSFRIQGGNEQYF
TRBV20-1 | CSARGGSTIYF
TRBV12-3/TRBV12-4 | CASSLAAVNTIYF
TRBV2 | CASKNRGQGETQYF
TRBV12-5 | CASGRQEIDTQYF